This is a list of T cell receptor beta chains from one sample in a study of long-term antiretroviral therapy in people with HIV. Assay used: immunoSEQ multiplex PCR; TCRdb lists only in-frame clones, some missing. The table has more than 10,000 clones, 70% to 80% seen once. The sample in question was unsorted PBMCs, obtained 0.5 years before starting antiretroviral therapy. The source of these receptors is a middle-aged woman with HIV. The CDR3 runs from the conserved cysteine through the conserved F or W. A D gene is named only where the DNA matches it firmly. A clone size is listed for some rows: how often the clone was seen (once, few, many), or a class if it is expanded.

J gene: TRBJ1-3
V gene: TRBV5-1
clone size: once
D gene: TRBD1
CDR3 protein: CASSLEPRDRGNTIYF
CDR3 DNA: TGCGCCAGCAGCTTGGAGCCCAGGGACAGGGGAAACACCATATATTTT

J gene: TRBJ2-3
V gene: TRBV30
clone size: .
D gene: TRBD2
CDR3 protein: CASLTSGSSDTQYF
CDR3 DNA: TGTGCTTCTTTGACTAGCGGGAGTTCAGATACGCAGTATTTT

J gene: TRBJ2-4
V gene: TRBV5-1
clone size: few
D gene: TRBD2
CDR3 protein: CASSFEREGAKNIQYF
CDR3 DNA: TGCGCCAGCAGCTTTGAGCGGGAGGGGGCCAAAAACATTCAGTACTTC

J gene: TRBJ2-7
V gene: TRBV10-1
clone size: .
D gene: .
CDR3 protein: CASSEGGSSYEQYF
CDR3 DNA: TGCGCCAGCAGTGAGGGCGGAAGCTCCTACGAGCAGTACTTC

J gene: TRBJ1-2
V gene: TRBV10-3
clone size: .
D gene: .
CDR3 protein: CAITVGFELGYTF
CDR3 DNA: TGTGCCATCACCGTAGGCTTTGAGCTGGGCTACACCTTC

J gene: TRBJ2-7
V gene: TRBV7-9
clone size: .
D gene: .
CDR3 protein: CASSLQGSGEQYF
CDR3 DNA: TGTGCCAGCAGCTTACAAGGCAGCGGCGAGCAGTACTTC

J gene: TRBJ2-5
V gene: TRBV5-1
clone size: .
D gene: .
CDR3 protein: CASTLGQAQETQYF
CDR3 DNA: TGCGCCAGCACGCTGGGGCAGGCTCAAGAGACCCAGTACTTC

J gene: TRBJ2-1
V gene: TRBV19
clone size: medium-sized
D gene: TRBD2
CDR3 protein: CASSGLAGDYNEQFF
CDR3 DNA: TGTGCCAGTAGTGGGCTAGCGGGAGATTACAATGAGCAGTTCTTC

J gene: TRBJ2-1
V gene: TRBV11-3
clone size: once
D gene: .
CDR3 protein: CASSPSPLANEQFF
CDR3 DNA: TGTGCCAGCAGCCCCTCACCCCTAGCCAATGAGCAGTTCTTC

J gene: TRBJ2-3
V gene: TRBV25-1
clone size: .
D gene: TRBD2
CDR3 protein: CASSELLAGGGDTQYF
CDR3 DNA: TGTGCCAGCAGTGAACTACTAGCGGGAGGAGGGGATACGCAGTATTTT

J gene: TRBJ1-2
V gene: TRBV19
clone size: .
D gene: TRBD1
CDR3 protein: CASSREGGVGYTF
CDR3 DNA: TGTGCCAGTAGTCGAGAAGGGGGCGTTGGCTACACCTTC

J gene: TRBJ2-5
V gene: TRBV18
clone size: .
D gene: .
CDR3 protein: CASSPLEKETQYF
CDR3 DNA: TGTGCCAGCTCACCTCTGGAAAAAGAGACCCAGTACTTC

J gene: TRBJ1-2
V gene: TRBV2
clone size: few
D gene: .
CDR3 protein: CAREYRPAHGYTF
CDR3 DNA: TGTGCCAGGGAATACCGCCCTGCCCATGGCTACACCTTC

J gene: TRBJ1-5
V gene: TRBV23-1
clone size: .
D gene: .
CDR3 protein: CASSHNVRGEVNNQPQHF
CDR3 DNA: TGCGCCAGCAGTCATAACGTAAGGGGGGAGGTTAACAATCAGCCCCAGCATTTT

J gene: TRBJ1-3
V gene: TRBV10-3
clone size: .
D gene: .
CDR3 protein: CAISVQRQPGNTIYF
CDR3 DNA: TGTGCCATCAGCGTCCAGAGGCAGCCTGGAAACACCATATATTTT

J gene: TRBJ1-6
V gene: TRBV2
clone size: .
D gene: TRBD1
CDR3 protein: CASSGTGANSPLHF
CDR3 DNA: TGTGCCAGCAGTGGGACAGGCGCTAATTCACCCCTCCACTTT

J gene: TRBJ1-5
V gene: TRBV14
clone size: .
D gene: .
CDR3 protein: CASSPSGALNQPQHF
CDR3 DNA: TGTGCCAGCAGCCCTTCAGGGGCGTTAAATCAGCCCCAGCATTTT

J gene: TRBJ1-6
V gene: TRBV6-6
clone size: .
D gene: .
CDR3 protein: CASSHQGPTNSPLHF
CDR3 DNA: TGTGCCAGCAGCCACCAGGGACCGACTAATTCACCCCTCCACTTT

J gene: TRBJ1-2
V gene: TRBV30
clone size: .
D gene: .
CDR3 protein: CAWGDSLSYGYTF
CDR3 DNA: TGTGCCTGGGGTGACTCTCTCTCCTATGGCTACACCTTC

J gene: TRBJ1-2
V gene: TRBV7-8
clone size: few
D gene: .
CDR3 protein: CASSLGPRDIDGYTF
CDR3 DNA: TGTGCCAGCAGCTTAGGCCCCCGGGACATAGATGGCTACACCTTC

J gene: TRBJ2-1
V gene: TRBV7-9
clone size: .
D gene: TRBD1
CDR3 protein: CASSRDRDYNEQFF
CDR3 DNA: TGTGCCAGCAGCCGGGACAGGGACTACAATGAGCAGTTCTTC

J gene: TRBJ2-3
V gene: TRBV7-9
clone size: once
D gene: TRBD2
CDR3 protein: CASSQRGLTDTQYF
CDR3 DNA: TGTGCCAGCTCCCAGCGGGGGCTCACAGATACGCAGTATTTT

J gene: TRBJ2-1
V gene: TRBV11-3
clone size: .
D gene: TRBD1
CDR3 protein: CASTSGQRTYNEQFF
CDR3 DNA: TGTGCCAGCACCTCGGGACAGCGGACGTACAATGAGCAGTTCTTC

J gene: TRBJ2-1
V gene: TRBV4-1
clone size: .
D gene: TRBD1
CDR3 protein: CASSQEDGTDYNEQFF
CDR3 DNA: TGCGCCAGCAGCCAGGAGGACGGGACAGATTACAATGAGCAGTTCTTC

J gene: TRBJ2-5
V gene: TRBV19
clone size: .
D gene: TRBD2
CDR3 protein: CASRRGASGKETQYF
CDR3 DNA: TGTGCCAGTAGGAGGGGGGCTAGCGGGAAAGAGACCCAGTACTTC

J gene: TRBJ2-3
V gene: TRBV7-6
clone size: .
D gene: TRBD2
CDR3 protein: CASSPLAGATDTQYF
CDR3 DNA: TGTGCCAGCAGCCCTCTAGCGGGGGCCACAGATACGCAGTATTTT

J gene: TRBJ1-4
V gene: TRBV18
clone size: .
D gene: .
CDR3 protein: CASSPNREKLFF
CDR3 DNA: TGTGCCAGCTCACCAAATAGGGAAAAACTGTTTTTT

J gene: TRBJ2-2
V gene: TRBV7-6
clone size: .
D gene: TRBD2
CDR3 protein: CASSSTSGMGELFF
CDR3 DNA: TGTGCCAGCAGCTCGACTAGCGGGATGGGGGAGCTGTTTTTT

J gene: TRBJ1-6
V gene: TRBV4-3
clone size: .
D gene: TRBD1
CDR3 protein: CASSPNRGPSPLHF
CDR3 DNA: TGCGCCAGCAGTCCCAACAGGGGGCCTTCACCCCTCCACTTT

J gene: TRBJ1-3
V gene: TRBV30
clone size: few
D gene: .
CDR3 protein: CAWSGTEYGNTIYF
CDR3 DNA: TGTGCCTGGAGTGGAACAGAATATGGAAACACCATATATTTT

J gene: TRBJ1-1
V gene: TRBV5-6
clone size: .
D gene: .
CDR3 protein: CASSLDSLRNTEAFF
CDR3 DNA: TGTGCCAGCAGCTTGGACAGCCTCAGGAACACTGAAGCTTTCTTT

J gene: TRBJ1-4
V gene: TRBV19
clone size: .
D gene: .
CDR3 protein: CASSIPIPGWEKLFF
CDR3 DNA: TGTGCCAGTAGTATCCCGATTCCGGGATGGGAAAAACTGTTTTTT

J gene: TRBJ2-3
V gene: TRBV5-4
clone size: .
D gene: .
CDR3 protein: CASSFEDLTRGDTQYF
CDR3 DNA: TGTGCCAGCAGCTTCGAGGACTTAACGAGAGGAGATACGCAGTATTTT

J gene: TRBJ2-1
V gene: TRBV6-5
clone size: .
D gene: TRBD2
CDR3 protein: CASSYPGGGSEQFF
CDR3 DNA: TGTGCCAGCAGTTACCCCGGGGGGGGGAGTGAGCAGTTCTTC

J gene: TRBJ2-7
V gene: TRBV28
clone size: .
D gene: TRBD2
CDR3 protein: CASSSPSGGTYEQYF
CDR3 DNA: TGTGCCAGCAGCTCCCCTAGCGGGGGGACCTACGAGCAGTACTTC

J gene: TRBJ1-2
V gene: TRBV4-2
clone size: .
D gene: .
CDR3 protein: CASSQEGINYGYTF
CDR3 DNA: TGTGCCAGCAGCCAAGAGGGGATCAACTATGGCTACACCTTC

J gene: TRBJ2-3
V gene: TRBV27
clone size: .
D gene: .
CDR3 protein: CASSLDRVTDTQYF
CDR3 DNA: TGTGCCAGCAGTTTAGACAGAGTCACAGATACGCAGTATTTT

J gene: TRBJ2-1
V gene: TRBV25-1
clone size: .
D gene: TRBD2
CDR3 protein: CASSDLPSGNRDEQFF
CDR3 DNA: TGTGCCAGCAGTGACCTCCCTAGCGGGAACCGGGATGAGCAGTTCTTC

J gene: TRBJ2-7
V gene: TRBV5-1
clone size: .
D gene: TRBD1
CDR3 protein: CASSSTGGWYEQYF
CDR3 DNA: TGCGCCAGCAGCTCTACAGGGGGCTGGTACGAGCAGTACTTC

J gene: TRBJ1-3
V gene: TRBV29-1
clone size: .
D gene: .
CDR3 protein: CSVARIPPGNTIYF
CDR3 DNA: TGCAGCGTTGCGCGCATACCTCCTGGAAACACCATATATTTT

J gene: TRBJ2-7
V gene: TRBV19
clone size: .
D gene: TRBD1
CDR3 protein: CASKETGLYEQYF
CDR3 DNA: TGTGCCAGTAAAGAGACAGGGCTCTACGAGCAGTACTTC